The 31 T cell receptor beta chains in this list originate from one sample, sequenced in a study of beta chain bispecific antibodies for T cell cancers. Using its own MiXCR run on the 5' RACE reads, TCRdb lists one record per CDR3 protein. The sample holds roughly 19,000 distinct CDR3 sequences, approximately 2% seen once. Their antigens are not known. Expansion lasted 2 to 4 days, with either anti-CD3 antibody OKT3 or CD3/CD28 beads. Broader study findings: Most targeted TRBV signal came from the leukemia cell line cells, not normal T cells. The TRBV12-3 share of total TRBV signal fell around 99% after anti-TRBV12 rather than anti-CD19 exposure.

Sequences were derived from healthy donor T cells cultured with leukemia cells, sampled from a culture containing a bispecific antibody targeting TCR Vbeta12. The receptors derive from a human donor in good health. Some clones in this sample may be carry-over from other donors' samples.

This clonotype was recorded at least ten times. The genes are TRBV7-2 and TRBJ2-1; tentative D call: TRBD1 (6 bases). This CDR3 is built from 18 residues. V lost 1 base and J 9 bases, leaving 25 bases between the germline ends. Germline V gives CDR1 SGHTA, CDR2 FQGNSA. CDR3 residues: CASSLDGRRVGHAGEQFF. Written as DNA, the CDR3 is TGTGCCAGCAGCTTAGACGGCCGAAGGGTGGGACACGCGGGTGAGCAGTTCTTC.

This clonotype was detected many times. The rearrangement uses TRBV20-1 and TRBJ2-1, with D maybe TRBD1 (5 bases). The germline CDR1 and CDR2 sequences are DFQATT and SNEGSKA (reference sequence). The length of the CDR3 is 13 residues. The ends were cut back, 1 base at V and 8 bases at J, with 12 bases in the middle. The CDR3 DNA is TGCAGTGCTAGAGTGGAAGGGGTGGATGAGCAGTTCTTC. Encoded protein: CSARVEGVDEQFF.

This clonotype was counted ten times or more. The chain has TRBV18 and TRBJ1-1; no clear D. The CDR3 consists of 13 residues. V was trimmed by 0 bases and J by 4 bases, leaving 6 bases between them. Germline V gene lookup returns CDR1 KGHSH and CDR2 LQKENI. CDR3 loop: CASSPPASTEAFF. For the CDR3, the DNA is TGTGCCAGCTCACCACCGGCAAGCACTGAAGCTTTCTTT.

In this sample, this clonotype turned up many times. V usage is TRBV28 and J usage is TRBJ1-1, with D unresolved. V lost 1 base and J lost 1, with 7 bases in between. The CDR3 is made up of 14 amino acids. CDR1 is MDHEN and CDR2 is SYDVKM in the germline V gene. DNA of the CDR3: TGTGCCAGCAGTTTATCAGCGTGGAACACTGAAGCTTTCTTT. Translating it yields CASSLSAWNTEAFF.

This clonotype was seen a handful of times. The chain carries TRBV10-2 and TRBJ1-5; D gene unclear. This CDR3 comprises 15 residues. Germline V gives CDR1 WSHSY, CDR2 SAAADI. V lost 1 base to trimming and J lost 6 bases, with 13 bases between them. CDR3 loop: CASSELLVFSQPQHF. CDR3 in DNA: TGCGCCAGCAGTGAGTTGTTGGTTTTCAGTCAGCCCCAGCATTTT.

This clonotype was recorded at least ten times. V and J are TRBV5-8 and TRBJ2-3, with D perhaps TRBD2 (5 bases). Germline V CDR1 and CDR2: SGHTS, YDEGEE. V lost 4 bases to trimming and J lost 4 bases, with 10 bases between them. CDR3 length: 13 residues. The CDR3 sequence is CASSGALADTQYF. CDR3 coding DNA: TGTGCCAGCAGCGGAGCACTAGCAGATACGCAGTATTTT.

This clonotype appeared many times. The chain couples TRBV11-2 to TRBJ2-5; D is possibly TRBD2 (5 bases). The CDR3 contains 14 residues. With 0 bases removed from V and 5 bases from J, the gap between germline ends came to 10 bases. The V gene's germline CDR1 is SGHAT and CDR2 FQNNGV. The CDR3 DNA is TGTGCCAGCAGCTTAGATAGGACGGGGGAGACCCAGTACTTC. It yields the protein CASSLDRTGETQYF.

This clonotype was detected only a few times. The chain recombines TRBV7-9 with TRBJ1-1, with D possibly matching TRBD1 (5 bases). Germline V gene data show CDR1 as SEHNR and CDR2 as FQNEAQ (reference sequence). The CDR3 length is 13 residues. V lost 10 bases and J 0 bases, leaving 12 bases between the germline ends. CDR3 nucleotide sequence: TGTGCCACCGGGGGAGGAATGAACACTGAAGCTTTCTTT. Its protein product is CATGGGMNTEAFF.

This clonotype has at least ten counts. The chain has TRBV3-1 and TRBJ2-3, with 12 bases aligning to TRBD2. The CDR3 loop spans 17 amino acids. The V gene's germline CDR1 is LGHDT and CDR2 YNNKEL (reference sequence). Trimming removed 3 bases from V and 0 bases from J; junction bases left unmatched: 4. CDR3 sequence: CASSQAGLAGSTDTQYF. The CDR3 nucleotides read TGTGCCAGCAGCCAGGCCGGACTAGCGGGGAGCACAGATACGCAGTATTTT.

Relative to its sample, this clonotype is medium-sized. V is TRBV7-6 and J is TRBJ2-2; D perhaps matches TRBD1 (5 bases). CDR1 is SGHVS, CDR2 FNYEAQ, per germline. Trimming cost V 3 bases and J 3 bases, with 8 bases left between them. This CDR3 comprises 14 residues. The CDR3 reads CASSLGLHTGELFF. DNA of the CDR3: TGTGCCAGCAGCTTGGGGCTACACACCGGGGAGCTGTTTTTT.

This clonotype was picked up many times. The chain recombines TRBV5-1 with TRBJ2-3; D possibly corresponds to TRBD2 (7 bases). The ends were cut back, 4 bases at V and 0 bases at J, with 18 bases in the middle. The CDR3 is made up of 17 amino acids. Germline CDR1 reads SGHRS; CDR2 reads YFSETQ. The DNA of the CDR3 is TGCGCCAGCAGCCCCGGTAAGGGGGGGCCGAGCACAGATACGCAGTATTTT. It specifies CASSPGKGGPSTDTQYF.

At least ten counts were recorded for this clonotype. The rearrangement joins TRBV5-8 to TRBJ2-7; 11 positions agree with TRBD1. This CDR3 contains 15 residues. Germline CDR1 reads SGHTS; CDR2 reads YDEGEE. V was clipped by 3 bases and J by 4 bases; unmatched bases: 6. The CDR3 DNA reads TGTGCCAGCAGCTACGCCGGGACAGGGGGGTACGAGCAGTACTTC. Translating it yields CASSYAGTGGYEQYF. The full variable domain, rest sourced from reference TRBV5-8 and TRBJ2-7, is EAGVTQSPTHLIKTRGQQATLRCSPISGHTSVYWYQQALGLGLQFLLWYDEGEERNRGNFPPRFSGRQFPNYSSELNVNALELEDSALYLCASSYAGTGGYEQYFGPGTRLTVT.

This clonotype was picked up many times. This chain links TRBV4-1 with TRBJ1-3; maybe TRBD1 (5 bases). This CDR3 has 16 residues. The germline V gene has CDR1 MGHRA and CDR2 YSYEKL. Deletions cut 4 bases from V and 1 base from J, with 14 bases between. The CDR3 region has the DNA TGCGCCAGCAGCCGACGGGGGGAGGGATCTGGAAACACCATATATTTT. Its protein product is CASSRRGEGSGNTIYF.

By share, this clonotype ranks as medium-sized. The chain joins TRBV9 to TRBJ2-1; the match to TRBD2 covers 7 bases. V lost 3 bases, J lost 3 bases, and 6 bases stayed unmatched. In germline, CDR1 is SGDLS, CDR2 YYNGEE. The CDR3 consists of 15 residues. The CDR3 DNA reads as TGTGCCAGCAGCGCCTCGGGGGGAGACTACAATGAGCAGTTCTTC. Its translation is CASSASGGDYNEQFF.

This clonotype has ten or more counts. J is TRBJ1-1 and V is TRBV2; 9 nucleotides agree with TRBD1. V gave up 3 bases and J gave up 3 bases; unmatched junction bases: 5. The V gene's germline CDR1 is SNHLY and CDR2 FYNNEI. This CDR3 is built from 15 residues. This CDR3 reads CASSDGTGRYTEAFF. CDR3 nucleotides: TGTGCCAGCAGTGATGGGACAGGGCGATACACTGAAGCTTTCTTT.

The table lists this clonotype with many counts. The rearrangement uses TRBV25-1 and TRBJ1-4; D is uncertain. The length of the CDR3 is 17 residues. In germline, CDR1 is MGHDK, CDR2 SYGVNS. Trimming pared 5 bases from V and 1 base from J, leaving 17 bases between. The CDR3 DNA is TGTGCCAGCAGTTTTCACCCCGCATGTAAAACTAATGAAAAACTGTTTTTT. As protein: CASSFHPACKTNEKLFF.

This clonotype was seen at least ten times. The gene calls are TRBV25-1 and TRBJ2-5; TRBD1 agrees at 7 bases. Trimming at V came to 1 base and at J to 5 bases, leaving 10 bases not matched to a gene. Germline V gene lookup returns CDR1 MGHDK and CDR2 SYGVNS. The CDR3 is 16 amino acids. The CDR3 DNA reads TGTGCCAGCAGTGAATTAGTTAGAGGGGGCAAGGAGACCCAGTACTTC. This translates into CASSELVRGGKETQYF.

This clonotype was detected ten times or more. The chain couples TRBV11-2 to TRBJ2-3, with no clear D. Germline CDR1 reads SGHAT; CDR2 reads FQNNGV. Between the trimmed V and J ends, which lost 5 bases and 2 bases, there was a span of 8 bases. The CDR3 sequence is 13 residues long. The CDR3 DNA reads TGTGCCAGCAGCACCTGGCTCACAGATACGCAGTATTTT. Its protein is CASSTWLTDTQYF.

J is TRBJ1-2 and V is TRBV9; a weak D match, TRBD1 (5 bases). The CDR3 runs 16 residues. Germline lookup yields CDR1 SGDLS and CDR2 YYNGEE. Trimming took off 4 bases at V and 6 bases at J, with 22 bases between the two ends. The CDR3 reads CASSPRDGETSHGYTF. The CDR3, as DNA: TGTGCCAGCAGCCCCAGGGACGGAGAAACGTCTCATGGCTACACCTTC. Full variable domain (outside the CDR3, taken from reference TRBV9 and TRBJ1-2): DSGVTQTPKHLITATGQRVTLRCSPRSGDLSVYWYQQSLDQGLQFLIQYYNGEERAKGNILERFSAQQFPDLHSELNLSSLELGDSALYFCASSPRDGETSHGYTFGSGTRLTVV.

This clonotype has a count of ten or more. The gene calls are TRBV20-1 and TRBJ2-3; unclear D gene. In germline, CDR1 is DFQATT, CDR2 SNEGSKA (reference sequence). Trimming removed 0 bases at V and 1 base at J, with 14 bases between. This CDR3 contains 16 residues. The CDR3 spells CSARDELHWGTDTQYF. CDR3 bases: TGCAGTGCTAGAGACGAACTCCACTGGGGCACAGATACGCAGTATTTT.

The sample holds many counts of this clonotype. The rearrangement links TRBV7-6 to TRBJ2-1, with 7 bases that match TRBD2. The V gene's germline CDR1 is SGHVS and CDR2 FNYEAQ. J was trimmed by 4 bases and V by 0 bases; bases with no gene match: 6. The CDR3 loop spans 16 amino acids. The CDR3 region has the DNA TGTGCCAGCAGCTTAGCGGAGGCGGGGGAGTACAATGAGCAGTTCTTC. Translating it yields CASSLAEAGEYNEQFF. Together with reference TRBV7-6 and TRBJ2-1, the CDR3 gives the full variable domain: GAGVSQSPRYKVTKRGQDVALRCDPISGHVSLYWYRQALGQGPEFLTYFNYEAQQDKSGLPNDRFSAERPEGSISTLTIQRTEQRDSAMYRCASSLAEAGEYNEQFFGPGTRLTVL.

This clonotype was detected ten times or more. V and J are TRBV20-1 and TRBJ2-3; 10 nucleotides line up with TRBD2. The CDR3 runs 15 residues. CDR1 DFQATT and CDR2 SNEGSKA come from the germline V gene (reference sequence). The J segment lost 2 bases and the V segment lost 4 bases, leaving 6 bases of the junction unmatched. This chain's CDR3 is CSATLAGDITDTQYF. For the CDR3, the DNA is TGCAGTGCTACCCTAGCGGGGGACATCACAGATACGCAGTATTTT.

The chain recombines TRBV5-4 with TRBJ2-1; D not resolved. Germline V gene sequence: CDR1 SGHNT, CDR2 YYREEE (reference sequence). V lost 7 bases and J 0 bases, leaving 11 bases between the germline ends. The CDR3 runs 14 residues. The CDR3 here is CASQRQSSYNEQFF. In nucleotides, the CDR3 is TGTGCCAGCCAGCGCCAATCCTCCTACAATGAGCAGTTCTTC. The complete variable domain, with remaining parts taken from reference TRBV5-4 and TRBJ2-1, reads ETGVTQSPTHLIKTRGQQVTLRCSSQSGHNTVSWYQQALGQGPQFIFQYYREEENGRGNFPPRFSGLQFPNYSSELNVNALELDDSALYLCASQRQSSYNEQFFGPGTRLTVL.

This clonotype was observed many times. At one end the junction does not follow the germline gene, possibly because of a read error. V and J are TRBV7-7 and TRBJ2-7, with a tentative D call TRBD2 (7 bases). Germline V gene sequence: CDR1 SSHAT, CDR2 FNYEAQ (reference sequence). This CDR3 is built from 14 residues. Here the CDR3 reads CASSLLGGAAEQYF. The CDR3 DNA reads TGTGCTAGCAGCTTACTAGGGGGGGCGGCCGAGCAGTACTTC.

This clonotype was picked up many times. The V and J genes are TRBV20-1 and TRBJ2-4, with D perhaps TRBD1 (5 bases). The germline V gene encodes CDR1 DFQATT and CDR2 SNEGSKA (reference sequence). V lost 7 bases, J lost 0 bases, and 19 bases lay in between. This CDR3 is built from 16 residues. CDR3: CSVPTELKLAKNIQYF. In nucleotides, the CDR3 is TGCAGTGTCCCGACAGAGCTCAAACTAGCCAAAAACATTCAGTACTTC.

This clonotype was seen many times. The V gene is TRBV5-1, the J gene TRBJ1-2; D possibly corresponds to TRBD1 (6 bases). V lost 4 bases, J lost 8 bases, and 21 bases lay in between. The germline CDR1 and CDR2 sequences are SGHRS and YFSETQ. The CDR3 is made up of 15 amino acids. CDR3 in amino acids: CASSPQGQGYYGYTF. The CDR3 DNA reads TGCGCCAGCAGCCCCCAAGGGCAGGGGTATTACGGCTACACCTTC.

The J gene is TRBJ2-7, the V gene TRBV6-4, with D perhaps being TRBD1 or TRBD2 (5 bases each). Germline CDR1 is MRHNA and CDR2 is SNTAGT. This CDR3 region has 14 residues. V was pared by 5 bases and J by 8 bases, with 19 bases between. CDR3 protein: CASSPTGTSRQQYF. In DNA, the CDR3 is TGTGCCAGCAGTCCCACCGGGACCAGCCGGCAGCAGTACTTC.

This chain uses TRBV7-9 with TRBJ2-7; TRBD1 might be the D (5 bases). The CDR3 extends over 17 amino acids. Germline V gene sequence: CDR1 SEHNR, CDR2 FQNEAQ (reference sequence). The V and J ends lost 4 bases and 0 bases respectively, with 19 bases between them. CDR3 loop: CASSSTLTDSYSYEQYF. CDR3 nucleotides: TGTGCCAGCAGCTCAACCCTGACAGACAGTTACTCCTACGAGCAGTACTTC.

This clonotype appeared many times. The J gene is TRBJ2-1, the V gene TRBV4-1, with 9 nucleotides matching TRBD2. The CDR3 loop spans 16 amino acids. V lost 2 bases, J lost 5 bases, and 7 bases stayed unmatched. Germline V gene sequence: CDR1 MGHRA, CDR2 YSYEKL. This CDR3 is CASSQMAGTSHNEQFF. In DNA form, the CDR3 reads TGCGCCAGCAGCCAAATGGCTGGGACTAGCCACAATGAGCAGTTCTTC.

This clonotype was recorded at least ten times. The chain joins TRBV5-1 to TRBJ2-3; D not resolved. Germline V gene lookup returns CDR1 SGHRS and CDR2 YFSETQ. The length of the CDR3 is 13 residues. Between the trimmed V and J ends, which lost 4 bases and 5 bases, there was a span of 11 bases. The chain's CDR3 is CASSPRHEDTQYF. The CDR3 DNA reads TGCGCCAGCAGCCCCCGGCACGAAGATACGCAGTATTTT.

This clonotype was detected many times. The chain recombines TRBV30 with TRBJ2-7, with D unclear. The CDR3 sequence is 14 residues long. V was shortened by 2 bases and J by 3 bases, with 14 bases between the two germline ends. The V gene's germline CDR1 is GTSNPN and CDR2 SVGIG (reference sequence). CDR3 amino acids: CAWSYMPWDYEQYF. As DNA, the CDR3 is TGTGCCTGGAGTTACATGCCTTGGGACTACGAGCAGTACTTC.